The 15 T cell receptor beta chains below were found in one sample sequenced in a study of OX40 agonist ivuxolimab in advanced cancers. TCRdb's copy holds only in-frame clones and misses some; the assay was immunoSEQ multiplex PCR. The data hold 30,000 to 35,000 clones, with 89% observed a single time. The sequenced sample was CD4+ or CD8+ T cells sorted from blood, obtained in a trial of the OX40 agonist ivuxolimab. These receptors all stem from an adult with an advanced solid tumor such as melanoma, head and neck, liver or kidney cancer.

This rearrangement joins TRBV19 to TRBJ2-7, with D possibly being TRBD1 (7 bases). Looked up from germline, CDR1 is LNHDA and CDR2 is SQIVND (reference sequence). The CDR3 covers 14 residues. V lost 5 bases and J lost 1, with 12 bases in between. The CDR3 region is CASSPGGWSYEQYF. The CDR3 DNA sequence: TGTGCCAGTAGTCCAGGGGGGTGGTCCTACGAGCAGTACTTC.

CDR3: CASSQDPVAGYGYTF. The CDR3, as DNA: TGCGCCAGCAGCCAAGATCCCGTTGCTGGCTATGGCTACACCTTC. This chain connects TRBV4-1 to TRBJ1-2; the D is unclear. Germline-derived CDR1 and CDR2 are MGHRA and YSYEKL. V was pared by 0 bases and J by 4 bases, with 12 bases between. The CDR3 has 15 residues.

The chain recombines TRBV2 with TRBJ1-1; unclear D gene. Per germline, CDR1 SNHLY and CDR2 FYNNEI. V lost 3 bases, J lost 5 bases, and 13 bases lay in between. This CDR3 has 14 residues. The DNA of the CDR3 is TGTGCCAGCAGTGACAAAGTCGGGTGGACTGAAGCTTTCTTT. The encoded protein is CASSDKVGWTEAFF.

This chain's CDR3 is CASSSGRSSGANVLTF. In DNA, the CDR3 is TGTGCCAGCAGCTCCGGACGGAGCTCTGGGGCCAACGTCCTGACTTTC. The V and J genes are TRBV11-2 and TRBJ2-6; D not resolved. This CDR3 comprises 16 residues. V gave up 4 bases and J gave up 0 bases, with 10 bases separating them. CDR1 is SGHAT, CDR2 FQNNGV, per germline.

CDR3 sequence: CASSLEGLGRGEQFF. The CDR3 DNA reads TGTGCCAGCAGCTTAGAGGGACTGGGTCGGGGTGAGCAGTTCTTC. V is TRBV7-2 and J is TRBJ2-1; D might be TRBD2 (6 bases). The CDR3 extends over 15 amino acids. The V end was cut by 1 base, the J end by 9 bases, with 16 bases between. Germline V CDR1 and CDR2: SGHTA, FQGNSA.

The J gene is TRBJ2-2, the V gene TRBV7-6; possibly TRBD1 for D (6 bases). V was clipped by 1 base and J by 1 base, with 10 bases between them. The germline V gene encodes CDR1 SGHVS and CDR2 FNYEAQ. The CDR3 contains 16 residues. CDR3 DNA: TGTGCCAGCAGCTTAGGTCACAGGGAGAACACCGGGGAGCTGTTTTTT. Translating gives CASSLGHRENTGELFF.

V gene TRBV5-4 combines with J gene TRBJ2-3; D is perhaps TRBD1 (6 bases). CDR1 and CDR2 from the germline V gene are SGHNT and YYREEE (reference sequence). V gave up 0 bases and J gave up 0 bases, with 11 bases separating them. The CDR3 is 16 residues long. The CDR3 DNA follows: TGTGCCAGCAGCTTGGAAGGGGGAGCTAGCACAGATACGCAGTATTTT. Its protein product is CASSLEGGASTDTQYF.

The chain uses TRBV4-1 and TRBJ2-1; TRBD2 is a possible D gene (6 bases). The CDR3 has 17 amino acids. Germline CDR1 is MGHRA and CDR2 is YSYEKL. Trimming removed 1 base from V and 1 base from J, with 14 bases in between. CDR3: CASSQGDGRQSYNEQFF. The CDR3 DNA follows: TGCGCCAGCAGCCAAGGAGATGGGAGGCAGTCCTACAATGAGCAGTTCTTC.

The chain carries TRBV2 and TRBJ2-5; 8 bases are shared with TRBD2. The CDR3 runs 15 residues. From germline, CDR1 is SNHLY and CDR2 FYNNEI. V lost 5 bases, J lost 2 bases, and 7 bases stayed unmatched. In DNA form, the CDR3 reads TGTGCCAGCAGTAGGGAGCGGGAGAGGCAAGAGACCCAGTACTTC. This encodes CASSRERERQETQYF.

CDR3 protein: CASNYRERGSETQYF. In DNA, the CDR3 is TGTGCCAGCAACTACAGGGAGCGGGGGTCTGAGACCCAGTACTTC. The chain has TRBV21-1 and TRBJ2-5; the D call of TRBD2 is as the table states it, not checked on the DNA. TRBV21-1 is labeled a pseudogene. This CDR3 has 15 amino acids.

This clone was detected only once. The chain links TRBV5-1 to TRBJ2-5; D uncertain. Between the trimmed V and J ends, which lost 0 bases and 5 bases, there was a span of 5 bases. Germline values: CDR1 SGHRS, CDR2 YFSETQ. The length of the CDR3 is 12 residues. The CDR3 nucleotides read TGCGCCAGCAGCTTGGTTCACGAGACCCAGTACTTC. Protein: CASSLVHETQYF.

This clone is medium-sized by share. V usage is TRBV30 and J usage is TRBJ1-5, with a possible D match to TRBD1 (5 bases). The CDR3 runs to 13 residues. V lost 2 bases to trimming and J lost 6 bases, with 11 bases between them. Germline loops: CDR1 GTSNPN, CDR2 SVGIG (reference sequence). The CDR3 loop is CAWSRSGTQPQHF. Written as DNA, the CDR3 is TGTGCCTGGAGTCGTTCAGGGACTCAGCCCCAGCATTTT.

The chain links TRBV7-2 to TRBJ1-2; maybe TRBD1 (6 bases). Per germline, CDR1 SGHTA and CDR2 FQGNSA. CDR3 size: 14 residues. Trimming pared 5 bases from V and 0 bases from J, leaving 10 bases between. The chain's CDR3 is CASSRQESNYGYTF. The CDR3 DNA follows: TGTGCCAGCAGCCGACAGGAGTCTAACTATGGCTACACCTTC.

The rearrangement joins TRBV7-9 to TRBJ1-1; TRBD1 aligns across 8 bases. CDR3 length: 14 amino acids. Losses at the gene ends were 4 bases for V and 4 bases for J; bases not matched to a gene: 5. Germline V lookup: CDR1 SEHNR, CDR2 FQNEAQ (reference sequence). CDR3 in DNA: TGTGCCAGCAGCTCGGACAGGGTTGGCACTGAAGCTTTCTTT. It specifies CASSSDRVGTEAFF.

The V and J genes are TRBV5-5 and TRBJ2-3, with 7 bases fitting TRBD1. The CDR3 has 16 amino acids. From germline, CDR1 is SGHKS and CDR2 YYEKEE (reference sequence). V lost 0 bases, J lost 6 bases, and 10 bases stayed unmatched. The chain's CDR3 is CASSLGRTGSGDTQYF. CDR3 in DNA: TGTGCCAGCAGCTTGGGGAGGACAGGTTCGGGGGATACGCAGTATTTT.